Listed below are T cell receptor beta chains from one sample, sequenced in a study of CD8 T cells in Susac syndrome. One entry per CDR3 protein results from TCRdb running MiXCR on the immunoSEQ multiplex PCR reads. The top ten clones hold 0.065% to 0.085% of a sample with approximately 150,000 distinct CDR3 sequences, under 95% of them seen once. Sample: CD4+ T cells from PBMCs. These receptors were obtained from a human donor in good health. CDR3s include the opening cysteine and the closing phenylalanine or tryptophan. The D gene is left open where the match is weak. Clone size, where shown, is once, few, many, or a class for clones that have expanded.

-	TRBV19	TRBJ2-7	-	CASSMMGGPGREQYF	TGTGCCAGTAGTATGATGGGGGGACCGGGAAGGGAGCAGTACTTC
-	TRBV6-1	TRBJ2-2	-	CASSVTGEAGELFF	TGTGCCAGCAGCGTCACAGGGGAGGCCGGGGAGCTGTTTTTT
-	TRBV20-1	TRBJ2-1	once	CSARPPGTGAYNEQFF	TGCAGTGCTAGGCCCCCCGGGACGGGAGCGTACAATGAGCAGTTCTTC
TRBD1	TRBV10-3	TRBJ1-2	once	CAIKGTASNYGYTF	TGTGCCATCAAGGGGACAGCTTCTAACTATGGCTACACCTTC
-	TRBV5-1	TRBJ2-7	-	CASSYQRGGEQYF	TGCGCCAGCAGCTATCAGAGGGGTGGCGAGCAGTACTTC
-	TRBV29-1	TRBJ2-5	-	CSVEDLKQRFGTQYF	TGCAGCGTTGAAGATCTTAAACAACGGTTCGGGACCCAGTACTTC
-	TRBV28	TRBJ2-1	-	CASSQSVGQFF	TGTGCCAGCAGCCAGTCGGTAGGGCAGTTCTTC
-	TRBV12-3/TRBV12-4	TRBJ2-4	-	CASSLGSGGGDAKNIQYF	TGTGCCAGCAGTTTAGGCTCCGGGGGAGGAGACGCCAAAAACATTCAGTACTTC
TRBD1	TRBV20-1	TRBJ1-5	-	CSASSSRDRGLQPQHF	TGCAGTGCTAGCTCCTCGCGGGACAGGGGGCTTCAGCCCCAGCATTTT
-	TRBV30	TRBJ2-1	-	CAWSDRYEQFF	TGTGCCTGGAGTGACAGGTATGAGCAGTTCTTC
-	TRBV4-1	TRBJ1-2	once	CASSQVPLGALKDGYTF	TGCGCCAGCAGCCAAGTCCCTCTGGGGGCGCTTAAAGATGGCTACACCTTC
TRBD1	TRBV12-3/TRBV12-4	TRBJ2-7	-	CASTGPGTGAYEQYF	TGTGCCAGCACCGGCCCTGGGACAGGGGCGTACGAGCAGTACTTC
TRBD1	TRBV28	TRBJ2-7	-	CASSLWTGKKSYEQYF	TGTGCCAGCAGTCTGTGGACAGGAAAAAAATCCTACGAGCAGTACTTC
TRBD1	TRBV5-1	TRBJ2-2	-	CASSLARRQGRTGELFF	TGCGCCAGCAGCTTGGCCCGAAGACAGGGAAGAACCGGGGAGCTGTTTTTT
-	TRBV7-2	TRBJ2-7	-	CASSFGRAGEQYF	TGTGCCAGCAGCTTCGGACGGGCCGGCGAGCAGTACTTC
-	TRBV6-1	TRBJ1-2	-	CASSDPKVGGRDGYTF	TGTGCCAGCAGCGACCCCAAAGTTGGGGGGAGGGATGGCTACACCTTC
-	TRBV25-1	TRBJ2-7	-	CASSEWDSPDQQYF	TGTGCCAGCAGTGAATGGGACTCACCCGACCAGCAGTACTTC